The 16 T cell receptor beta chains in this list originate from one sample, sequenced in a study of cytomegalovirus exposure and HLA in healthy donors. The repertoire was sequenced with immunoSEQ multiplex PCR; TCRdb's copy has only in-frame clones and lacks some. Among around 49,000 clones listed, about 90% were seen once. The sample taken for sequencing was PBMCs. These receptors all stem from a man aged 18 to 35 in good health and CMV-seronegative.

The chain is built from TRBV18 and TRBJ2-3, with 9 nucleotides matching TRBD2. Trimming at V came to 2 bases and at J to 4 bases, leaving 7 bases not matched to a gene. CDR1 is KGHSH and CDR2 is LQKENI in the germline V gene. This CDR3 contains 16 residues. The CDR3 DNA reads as TGTGCCAGCTCACCAGTCCTAGCGGGAAAGGCAGATACGCAGTATTTT. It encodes CASSPVLAGKADTQYF. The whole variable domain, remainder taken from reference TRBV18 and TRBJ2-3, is NAGVMQNPRHLVRRRGQEARLRCSPMKGHSHVYWYRQLPEEGLKFMVYLQKENIIDESGMPKERFSAEFPKEGPSILRIQQVVRGDSAAYFCASSPVLAGKADTQYFGPGTRLTVL.

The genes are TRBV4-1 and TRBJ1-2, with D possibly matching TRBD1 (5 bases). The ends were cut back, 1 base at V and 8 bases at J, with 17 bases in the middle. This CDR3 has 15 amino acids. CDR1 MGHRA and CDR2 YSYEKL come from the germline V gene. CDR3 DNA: TGCGCCAGCAGCCAAGGTAGTTCCAGGGCGGGAGGCTACACCTTC. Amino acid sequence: CASSQGSSRAGGYTF.

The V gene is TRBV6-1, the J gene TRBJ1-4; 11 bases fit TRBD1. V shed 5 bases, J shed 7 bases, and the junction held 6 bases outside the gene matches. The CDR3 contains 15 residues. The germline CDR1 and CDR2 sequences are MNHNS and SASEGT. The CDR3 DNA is TGTGCCAGCAGTATGGGACAGGGGGAAGTTGAAAAACTGTTTTTT. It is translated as CASSMGQGEVEKLFF.

This CDR3 reads CASEEAGEQFF. The CDR3 bases are TGTGCCAGCGAGGAAGCGGGTGAGCAGTTCTTC. The V call is TRBV28, the J call TRBJ2-1, with a tentative D call TRBD2 (6 bases). V lost 8 bases to trimming and J lost 9 bases, with 11 bases between them. CDR3 length equals 11 residues. Germline CDR1 and CDR2: MDHEN and SYDVKM.

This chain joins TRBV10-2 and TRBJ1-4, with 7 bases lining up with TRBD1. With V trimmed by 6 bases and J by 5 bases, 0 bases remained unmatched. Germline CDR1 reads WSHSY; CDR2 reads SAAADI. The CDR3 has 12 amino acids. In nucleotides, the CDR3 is TGCGCCAGCAGACAGGGGAATGAAAAACTGTTTTTT. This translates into CASRQGNEKLFF.

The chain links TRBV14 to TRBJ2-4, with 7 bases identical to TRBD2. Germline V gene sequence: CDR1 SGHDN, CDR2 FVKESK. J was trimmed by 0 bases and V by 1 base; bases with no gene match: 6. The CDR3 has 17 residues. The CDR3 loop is CASSQVYSGIAKNIQYF. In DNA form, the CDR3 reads TGTGCCAGCAGCCAAGTGTACAGCGGGATAGCCAAAAACATTCAGTACTTC.

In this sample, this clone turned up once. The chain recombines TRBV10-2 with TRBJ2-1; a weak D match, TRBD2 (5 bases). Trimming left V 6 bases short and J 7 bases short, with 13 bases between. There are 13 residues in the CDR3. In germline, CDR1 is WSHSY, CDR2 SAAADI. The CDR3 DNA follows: TGCGCCAGCAGGGCCCCGCCGGGGAATGAGCAGTTCTTC. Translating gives CASRAPPGNEQFF.

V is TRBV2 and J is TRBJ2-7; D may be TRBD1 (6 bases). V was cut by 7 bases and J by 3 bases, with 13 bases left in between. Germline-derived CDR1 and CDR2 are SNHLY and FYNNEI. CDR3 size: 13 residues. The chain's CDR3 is CASTPGQYYEQYF. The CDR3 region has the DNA TGTGCCAGCACCCCGGGACAATACTACGAGCAGTACTTC.

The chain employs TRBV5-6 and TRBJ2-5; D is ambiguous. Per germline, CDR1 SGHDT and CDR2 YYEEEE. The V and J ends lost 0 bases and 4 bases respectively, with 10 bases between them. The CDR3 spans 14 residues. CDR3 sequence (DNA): TGTGCCAGCAGCTTGGGCTTTACGAGAGAGACCCAGTACTTC. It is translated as CASSLGFTRETQYF.

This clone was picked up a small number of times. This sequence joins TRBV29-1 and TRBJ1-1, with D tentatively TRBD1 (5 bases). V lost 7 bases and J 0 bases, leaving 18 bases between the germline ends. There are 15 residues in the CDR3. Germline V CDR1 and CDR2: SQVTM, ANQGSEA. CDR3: CSAAGGWGMNTEAFF. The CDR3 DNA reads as TGCAGCGCAGCCGGGGGGTGGGGGATGAACACTGAAGCTTTCTTT.

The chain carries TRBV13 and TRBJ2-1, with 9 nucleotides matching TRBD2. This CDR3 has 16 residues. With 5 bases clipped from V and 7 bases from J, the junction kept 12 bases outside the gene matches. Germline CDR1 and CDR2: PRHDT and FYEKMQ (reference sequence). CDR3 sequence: CASSPPASGRTNEQFF. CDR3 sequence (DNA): TGTGCCAGCAGCCCCCCGGCAAGCGGGAGGACAAATGAGCAGTTCTTC.

The CDR3 DNA is TGCGCCAGCAGCTTGGGCAGGGTCTCGGAGGAAAAACTGTTTTTT. It translates to CASSLGRVSEEKLFF. V usage is TRBV5-1 and J usage is TRBJ1-4; the D gene is possibly TRBD1 (5 bases). V was shortened by 0 bases and J by 8 bases, with 14 bases between the two germline ends. Per germline, CDR1 SGHRS and CDR2 YFSETQ. The CDR3 is 15 residues long. Using reference TRBV5-1 and TRBJ1-4 for the parts outside the CDR3, the full variable domain is KAGVTQTPRYLIKTRGQQVTLSCSPISGHRSVSWYQQTPGQGLQFLFEYFSETQRNKGNFPGRFSGRQFSNSRSEMNVSTLELGDSALYLCASSLGRVSEEKLFFGSGTQLSVL.

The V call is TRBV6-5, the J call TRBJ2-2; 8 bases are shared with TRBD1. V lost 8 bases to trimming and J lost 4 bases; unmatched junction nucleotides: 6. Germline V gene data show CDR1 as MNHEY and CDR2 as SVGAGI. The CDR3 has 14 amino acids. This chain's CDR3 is CASAGGGGTGELFF. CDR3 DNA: TGTGCCAGCGCAGGGGGCGGTGGCACCGGGGAGCTGTTTTTT.

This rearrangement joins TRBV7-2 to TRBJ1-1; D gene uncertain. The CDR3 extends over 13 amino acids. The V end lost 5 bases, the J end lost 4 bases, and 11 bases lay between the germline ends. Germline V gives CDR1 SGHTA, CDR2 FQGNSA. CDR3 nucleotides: TGTGCCAGCAGCCAAATGAGTAGCACTGAAGCTTTCTTT. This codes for CASSQMSSTEAFF. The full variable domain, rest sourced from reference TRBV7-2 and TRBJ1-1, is GAGVSQSPSNKVTEKGKDVELRCDPISGHTALYWYRQSLGQGLEFLIYFQGNSAPDKSGLPSDRFSAERTGGSVSTLTIQRTQQEDSAVYLCASSQMSSTEAFFGQGTRLTVV.

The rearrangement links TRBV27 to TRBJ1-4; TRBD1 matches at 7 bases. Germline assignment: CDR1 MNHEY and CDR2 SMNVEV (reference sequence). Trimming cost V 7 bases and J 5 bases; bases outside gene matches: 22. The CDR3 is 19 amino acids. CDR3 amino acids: CASKNIPVLGGQPNEKLFF. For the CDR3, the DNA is TGTGCCAGCAAAAACATTCCGGTCTTGGGGGGACAGCCCAATGAAAAACTGTTTTTT. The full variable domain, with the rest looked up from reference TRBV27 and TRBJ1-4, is EAQVTQNPRYLITVTGKKLTVTCSQNMNHEYMSWYRQDPGLGLRQIYYSMNVEVTDKGDVPEGYKVSRKEKRNFPLILESPSPNQTSLYFCASKNIPVLGGQPNEKLFFGSGTQLSVL.

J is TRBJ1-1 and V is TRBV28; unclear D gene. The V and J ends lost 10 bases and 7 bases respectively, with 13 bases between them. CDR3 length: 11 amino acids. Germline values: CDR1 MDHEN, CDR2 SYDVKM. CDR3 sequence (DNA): TGTGCCACCCTCCTGGCTGGTGAAGCTTTCTTT. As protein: CATLLAGEAFF.